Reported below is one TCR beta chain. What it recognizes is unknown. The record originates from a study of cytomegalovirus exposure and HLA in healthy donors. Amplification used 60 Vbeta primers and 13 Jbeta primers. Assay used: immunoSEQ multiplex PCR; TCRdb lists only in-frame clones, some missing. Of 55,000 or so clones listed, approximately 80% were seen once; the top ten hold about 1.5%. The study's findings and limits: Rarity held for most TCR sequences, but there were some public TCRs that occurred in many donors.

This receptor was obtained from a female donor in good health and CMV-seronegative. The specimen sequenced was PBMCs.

In nucleotides, the CDR3 is TGTGCCAGCAGCCTAGGCCCGGGCTCCTACGAGCAGTACTTC. It specifies CASSLGPGSYEQYF. The rearrangement joins TRBV27 to TRBJ2-7; D is ambiguous. Per germline, CDR1 MNHEY and CDR2 SMNVEV (reference sequence). Trimming took off 6 bases at V and 0 bases at J, with 12 bases between the two ends. There are 14 residues in the CDR3.